This TCR beta chain was captured by sequencing in a study of neurological immune-mediated disorders. Germline V gene lookup returns CDR1 SGHRS and CDR2 YFSETQ. The CDR3 length is 14 residues. Trimming removed 0 bases from V and 4 bases from J, with 8 bases in between. Many counts were recorded for this clonotype. TCRdb processed the 5' RACE reads anew with MiXCR; each CDR3 protein has one entry. The table records roughly 74,000 distinct CDR3 sequences, roughly 5.5% of them present only once. The unsorted libraries were produced from 2 million PBMCs held at -80 C. V is TRBV5-1 and J is TRBJ2-1, with D possibly being TRBD1 or TRBD2 (5 bases each). The sequence was obtained from a man aged 18 to 30 with multiple sclerosis. Material: PBMCs. The CDR3 coding sequence is TGCGCCAGCAGCTTGGGGGACCCTTACAATGAGCAGTTCTTC. Amino acid sequence: CASSLGDPYNEQFF. Full variable domain (rest looked up from reference TRBV5-1 and TRBJ2-1): KAGVTQTPRYLIKTRGQQVTLSCSPISGHRSVSWYQQTPGQGLQFLFEYFSETQRNKGNFPGRFSGRQFSNSRSEMNVSTLELGDSALYLCASSLGDPYNEQFFGPGTRLTVL.